Described below is a single TCR beta chain sequence and its context. This entry belongs to a study of shared clonotypes between healthy human individuals. The data were produced by immunoSEQ multiplex PCR, yet TCRdb's version contains in-frame clones alone and is incomplete. Of under 700,000 clones in the sample, 85% to 95% were seen once. Naive CD8 cells were CD45RO-negative, positively selected for CCR7, excluding terminally differentiated effector memory CD45RA+ cells. There are 11 residues in the CDR3. Per the germline V gene, CDR1 is SEHNR and CDR2 is FQNEAQ (reference sequence). Trimming removed 6 bases at V and 6 bases at J, with 9 bases between.

The source material was naive CD8+ T cells sorted from blood. This TCR was sampled from a woman younger than 45 in good health. This chain uses TRBV7-9 with TRBJ2-7, with unresolved D. The CDR3 region has the DNA TGTGCCAGCAGGTTCGCAGGCGAGCAGTACTTC. This gives the protein CASRFAGEQYF.